A selection of T cell receptor beta chains follows, all from one sample in a study of early T cells in non-severe SARS-CoV-2 infection. A single record per CDR3 protein comes from TCRdb applying MiXCR to the 5' RACE reads. Of roughly 100,000 distinct CDR3 sequences detected, roughly 14% appear once; the ten largest clones hold about 5.7%. Sequenced material: whole blood. Every receptor here comes from an adult who was a healthcare worker with PCR-confirmed SARS-CoV-2 infection or an uninfected control (not recorded which). The CDR3 runs from the conserved cysteine through the conserved F or W. Each record gives: D gene, V gene, clone size, J gene, CDR3 DNA, CDR3 protein. The D gene is left open where the match is weak. Where a row states a size, it is once, few, many or the class of an expanded clone; other rows omit it.

d_gene: TRBD2
v_gene: TRBV4-1
abundance: few
j_gene: TRBJ2-1
CDR3nt: TGCGCCAGCAGCCAAATTTCTCGGGAGGGCCGGCGCAATGAGCAGTTCTTC
CDR3aa: CASSQISREGRRNEQFF

d_gene: NA
v_gene: TRBV5-1
abundance: many
j_gene: TRBJ2-5
CDR3nt: TGCGCCAGCAGCTTGGGGACCGAAGAGACCCAGTACTTC
CDR3aa: CASSLGTEETQYF

d_gene: TRBD2
v_gene: TRBV6-5
abundance: many
j_gene: TRBJ2-5
CDR3nt: TGTGCCAGCAGTTACCGGGGTAGCGGGAGGGCAGAGACCCAGTACTTC
CDR3aa: CASSYRGSGRAETQYF

d_gene: TRBD2
v_gene: TRBV18
abundance: NA
j_gene: TRBJ2-1
CDR3nt: TGTGCCAGCTCACCACCCTTGGGGACTAGCGATAACAATGAGCAGTTCTTC
CDR3aa: CASSPPLGTSDNNEQFF

d_gene: NA
v_gene: TRBV28
abundance: NA
j_gene: TRBJ2-1
CDR3nt: TGTGCCAGCAGTATGCGGGACCCCGGGGGTTATGAGCAGTTCTTC
CDR3aa: CASSMRDPGGYEQFF

d_gene: NA
v_gene: TRBV6-5
abundance: NA
j_gene: TRBJ2-6
CDR3nt: TGTGCCAGCAGTTACTTGTTGTCCGGGGCCAACGTCCTGACTTTC
CDR3aa: CASSYLLSGANVLTF

d_gene: NA
v_gene: TRBV28
abundance: few
j_gene: TRBJ2-2
CDR3nt: TGTGCCAGTCAACAGTTGAGCGGTTGGGGGGAGCTGTTTTTT
CDR3aa: CASQQLSGWGELFF

d_gene: NA
v_gene: TRBV7-9
abundance: many
j_gene: TRBJ2-5
CDR3nt: TGTGCCAGCAGCTTAGCGGAGCTGTTTAAAGGGACCCAGTACTTC
CDR3aa: CASSLAELFKGTQYF

d_gene: NA
v_gene: TRBV5-6
abundance: many
j_gene: TRBJ2-2
CDR3nt: TGTGCCAGCAGCTTGGCCGGGGAGCTGTTTTTT
CDR3aa: CASSLAGELFF

d_gene: NA
v_gene: TRBV4-1
abundance: NA
j_gene: TRBJ1-5
CDR3nt: TGCGCCAGCAGCCCGGTATTTGCGAGCGGCAATCAGCCCCAGCATTTT
CDR3aa: CASSPVFASGNQPQHF

d_gene: TRBD2
v_gene: TRBV10-3
abundance: many
j_gene: TRBJ2-3
CDR3nt: TGTGCCATCAGTGACTACGATAGCGGGACGACAGATACGCAGTATTTT
CDR3aa: CAISDYDSGTTDTQYF

d_gene: NA
v_gene: TRBV20-1
abundance: few
j_gene: TRBJ1-2
CDR3nt: TGCAGTGCCCGATCAGAGGATGGCTACACCTTC
CDR3aa: CSARSEDGYTF

d_gene: TRBD2
v_gene: TRBV9
abundance: NA
j_gene: TRBJ2-1
CDR3nt: TGTGCCAGCAGCGTAGTGGCAGGCGGGAGGTCATACAATGAGCAGTTCTTC
CDR3aa: CASSVVAGGRSYNEQFF

d_gene: NA
v_gene: TRBV5-1
abundance: NA
j_gene: TRBJ2-7
CDR3nt: TGCGCCAGCAGCTTGTTTCAGCCGGTCGAGCAGTACTTC
CDR3aa: CASSLFQPVEQYF

d_gene: TRBD1
v_gene: TRBV7-8
abundance: many
j_gene: TRBJ2-7
CDR3nt: TGTGCCAGCAGCTTTCGGCTCGGACAGGGCGAGGTTTTCTACGAGCAGTACTTC
CDR3aa: CASSFRLGQGEVFYEQYF

d_gene: TRBD2
v_gene: TRBV12-3/TRBV12-4
abundance: NA
j_gene: TRBJ2-3
CDR3nt: TGTGCCAGCAGTTTGGGTACTAGCGCTCGACTAGAGGGAGATACGCAGTATTTT
CDR3aa: CASSLGTSARLEGDTQYF

d_gene: NA
v_gene: TRBV28
abundance: many
j_gene: TRBJ2-1
CDR3nt: TGTGCCAGCAGTTCCAGGGAACATGAGCAGTTCTTC
CDR3aa: CASSSREHEQFF

d_gene: NA
v_gene: TRBV20-1
abundance: few
j_gene: TRBJ1-6
CDR3nt: TGCAGTGCTAGGTGGGAGAATTCACCCCTCCACTTT
CDR3aa: CSARWENSPLHF

d_gene: TRBD2
v_gene: TRBV9
abundance: many
j_gene: TRBJ2-1
CDR3nt: TGTGCCAGCAGCTATCTAGCGGGAGCGGGCAATGAGCAGTTCTTC
CDR3aa: CASSYLAGAGNEQFF

d_gene: TRBD1
v_gene: TRBV25-1
abundance: NA
j_gene: TRBJ2-2
CDR3nt: TGTGCCAGCAGGGGGGGACAGGGGGCGAACACCGGGGAGCTGTTTTTT
CDR3aa: CASRGGQGANTGELFF

d_gene: NA
v_gene: TRBV11-2
abundance: NA
j_gene: TRBJ2-4
CDR3nt: TGTGCCAGCAGCCTCCTGGACTATAGAGCCAAAAACATTCAGTACTTC
CDR3aa: CASSLLDYRAKNIQYF

d_gene: NA
v_gene: TRBV4-3
abundance: many
j_gene: TRBJ2-7
CDR3nt: TGCGCCAGCAGCCAAGACGAGGGGACGAACGCCTACGAGCAGTACTTC
CDR3aa: CASSQDEGTNAYEQYF

d_gene: NA
v_gene: TRBV7-2
abundance: NA
j_gene: TRBJ2-7
CDR3nt: TGTGCCAGCAGCTTCAGAGCAGGATTAGGCTACGAGCAGTACTTC
CDR3aa: CASSFRAGLGYEQYF

d_gene: NA
v_gene: TRBV30
abundance: NA
j_gene: TRBJ2-2
CDR3nt: TGTGCCTGGACGGGACGGCTGAACACCGGGGAGCTGTTTTTT
CDR3aa: CAWTGRLNTGELFF

d_gene: NA
v_gene: TRBV18
abundance: many
j_gene: TRBJ1-2
CDR3nt: TGTGCCAGCTCCGGTAATGAGGGTGGCTACACCTTC
CDR3aa: CASSGNEGGYTF

d_gene: NA
v_gene: TRBV14
abundance: many
j_gene: TRBJ2-3
CDR3nt: TGTGCCAGCAGCCAAGACGAGGCTCGTGCGGGGGCGATAATCTATTCCACAGATACGCAGTATTTT
CDR3aa: CASSQDEARAGAIIYSTDTQYF

d_gene: NA
v_gene: TRBV7-8
abundance: NA
j_gene: TRBJ2-1
CDR3nt: TGTGCCAGCAGCTCGTACGTCGGGAATGAGCAGTTCTTC
CDR3aa: CASSSYVGNEQFF

d_gene: NA
v_gene: TRBV12-3/TRBV12-4
abundance: many
j_gene: TRBJ2-1
CDR3nt: TGTGCCACCCGGAGGGGACTCCACTACAATGAGCAGTTCTTC
CDR3aa: CATRRGLHYNEQFF

d_gene: TRBD2
v_gene: TRBV28
abundance: many
j_gene: TRBJ2-1
CDR3nt: TGTGCCAGCAGTCCCCGCCCGGGAGGGTACAATGAGCAGTTCTTC
CDR3aa: CASSPRPGGYNEQFF

d_gene: TRBD2
v_gene: TRBV4-1
abundance: few
j_gene: TRBJ2-3
CDR3nt: TGCGCCAGCAGCCAAGATGCTAGCGGGAGGACAGATACGCAGTATTTT
CDR3aa: CASSQDASGRTDTQYF

d_gene: NA
v_gene: TRBV7-2
abundance: NA
j_gene: TRBJ2-7
CDR3nt: TGTGCCAGCAGCTTAGTGGGCCAATCCGCTATTCTCGAGCAGTACTTC
CDR3aa: CASSLVGQSAILEQYF

d_gene: NA
v_gene: TRBV4-3
abundance: NA
j_gene: TRBJ2-5
CDR3nt: TGCGCCAGCAGCCAAGATCGGCGGGCGACCCAGTACTTC
CDR3aa: CASSQDRRATQYF

d_gene: NA
v_gene: TRBV3-1
abundance: NA
j_gene: TRBJ2-7
CDR3nt: TGTGCCAGCAGCCAAGCATGGGACTCCTACGAGCAGTACTTC
CDR3aa: CASSQAWDSYEQYF

d_gene: TRBD2
v_gene: TRBV29-1
abundance: few
j_gene: TRBJ2-7
CDR3nt: TGCAGCGCCAAAGGGACTAGTCGGGACGAGCAGTACTTC
CDR3aa: CSAKGTSRDEQYF

d_gene: TRBD2
v_gene: TRBV20-1
abundance: NA
j_gene: TRBJ2-7
CDR3nt: TGCAGTGCTTATAGCGGGACCCAACTCTACGAGCAGTACTTC
CDR3aa: CSAYSGTQLYEQYF

d_gene: TRBD1
v_gene: TRBV5-1
abundance: NA
j_gene: TRBJ2-2
CDR3nt: TGCGCCAGCAGCACGGGACAGCACACCGGGGAGCTGTTTTTT
CDR3aa: CASSTGQHTGELFF

d_gene: TRBD2
v_gene: TRBV9
abundance: few
j_gene: TRBJ2-1
CDR3nt: TGTGCCAGCAGCGCGCGACTAGCGGGAGGTTATGAGCAGTTCTTC
CDR3aa: CASSARLAGGYEQFF

d_gene: NA
v_gene: TRBV28
abundance: NA
j_gene: TRBJ2-7
CDR3nt: TGTGCCAGCAGTTTGGGCGGGGGCAAGCAGTACTTC
CDR3aa: CASSLGGGKQYF

d_gene: NA
v_gene: TRBV11-2
abundance: many
j_gene: TRBJ2-7
CDR3nt: TGTGCCAGCAGCGAACAGGGAGAGCAGTACTTC
CDR3aa: CASSEQGEQYF

d_gene: NA
v_gene: TRBV6-5
abundance: many
j_gene: TRBJ2-7
CDR3nt: TGTGCCAGCAGATTTGACGACGAGCAGTACTTC
CDR3aa: CASRFDDEQYF

d_gene: NA
v_gene: TRBV4-3
abundance: many
j_gene: TRBJ2-1
CDR3nt: TGCGCCAGCAGCCAAGGGTCCCCGGGACATGAGCAGTTCTTC
CDR3aa: CASSQGSPGHEQFF

d_gene: TRBD2
v_gene: TRBV19
abundance: NA
j_gene: TRBJ2-3
CDR3nt: TGTGCCAGTAGTCCTTGGACTAGCGGGAGCACAGATACGCAGTATTTT
CDR3aa: CASSPWTSGSTDTQYF